This T cell receptor (beta chain) was recorded in a study of blood T cells in healthy people across ages. Study-wide results and limits: Long-lived and aged donors differed, with more naive CD4+ cells and higher diversity in the long-lived. Expanded clonotype changes were possibly confounded by unknown donor CMV status.

As concerns this clonotype: The antigen is undetermined.

The germline gives CDR1 DFQATT, CDR2 SNEGSKA (reference sequence). The CDR3 runs to 13 residues. Sample-barcoded 5' priming and a J-beta primer mix drove a second PCR of about 7 to 11 cycles. Every cDNA molecule carried a tag from a template-switch adaptor bearing 12 random nucleotides. One entry per CDR3 protein results from TCRdb running MiXCR on the 5' RACE reads. The sample holds about 570,000 distinct CDR3 sequences; roughly a quarter are singletons and the top ten take approximately 3.3%. The same sample was also studied in work on T cells of mothers and their children. That work adds: Three healthy Caucasian mothers, along with their six children, served as the donors.

The genes are TRBV20-1 and TRBJ2-1, with D unresolved. Gene TRBJ2-5 matches the end of the DNA better, so the J call may be wrong. The sequence came from a boy younger than 10 in good health. Material: blood. The CDR3: CSASPKVHETQYF. As DNA, the CDR3 is TGCAGTGCTAGCCCTAAGGTGCATGAGACCCAGTACTTC.